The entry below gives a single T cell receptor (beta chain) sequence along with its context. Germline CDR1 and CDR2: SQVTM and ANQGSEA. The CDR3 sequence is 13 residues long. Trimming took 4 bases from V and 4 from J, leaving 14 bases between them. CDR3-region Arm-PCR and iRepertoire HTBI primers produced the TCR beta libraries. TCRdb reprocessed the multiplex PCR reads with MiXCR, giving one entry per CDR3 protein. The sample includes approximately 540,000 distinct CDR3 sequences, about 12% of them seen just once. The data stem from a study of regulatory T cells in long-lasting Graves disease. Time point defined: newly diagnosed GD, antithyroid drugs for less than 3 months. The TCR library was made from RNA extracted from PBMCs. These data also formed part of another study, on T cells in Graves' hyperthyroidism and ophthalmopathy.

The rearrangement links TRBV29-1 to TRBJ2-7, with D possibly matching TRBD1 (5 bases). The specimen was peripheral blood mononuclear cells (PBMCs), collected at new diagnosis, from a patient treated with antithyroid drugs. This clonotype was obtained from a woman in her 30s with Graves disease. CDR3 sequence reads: CSVATKGVYEQYF. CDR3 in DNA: TGCAGCGTTGCTACTAAAGGGGTTTACGAGCAGTACTTC.